This T cell receptor (beta chain) was recorded in a study of blood T cell repertoires in COVID-19 (TCRdb year 2020). Describing the broader study: Samples from collaborators originated in the United States, Italy and Spain and spanned both the acute and convalescent phases of COVID-19. The prospective study material was composed of cDNA or gDNA derived from T cells, B-cell-depleted T cells, or PBMCs. The dataset comprised deeply sampled blood TCRbeta repertoires from subjects exposed to, actively infected with, or recovered from COVID-19. The repertoires were released in a freely available public database intended as a resource for research on the immune response to SARS-CoV-2. Samples were obtained from the ongoing ImmuneRACE study (first 160 participants) and from approximately 1,200 subjects provided by 6 global collaborators. Nearly every sample came with metadata listing a de-identified subject ID, COVID-19 status, age in years and sex. Where HLA class I and class II types were available, the types were taken from metadata supplied by the sample provider, not from assay-based typing.

TCRbeta CDR3 regions were amplified from genomic DNA by means of the immunoSEQ Assay, a bias-controlled multiplex PCR. Regarding the original processing steps: Within the assay, amplification of reference gene primers was used to estimate how many nucleated cells each sample contained. To quantify the absolute abundance of each unique TCRbeta CDR3 rearrangement, sequence reads were collapsed and filtered. For each sample, productive Simpson clonality was calculated as the square root of Simpson's diversity index over productive rearrangements. The clones in this table, taken by TCRdb from immuneACCESS, are in-frame only. Not every clone is retained; where verified, under half of the shortfall comes from an unresolved V gene, and the cause of the rest is unknown. Clone size and V and J calls were adopted from that table, with D and trimming inferred from the DNA. For this sample there are some 200,000 clones; around 84% appear just once. The ten largest clones capture about 2.5% of the sample.

Whole blood was collected in K2EDTA tubes by collaborating institutions according to the institutions' own protocols. For TCRbeta analysis, collaborator samples were shipped as frozen whole blood, as isolated PBMCs, or as DNA extracted from either sample type. The CDR3 sequence holds 13 residues, the cysteine and phenylalanine included. Solely the CDR3 DNA is kept, with 39 bases framed from the first base. Based on the germline V gene, the CDR1 and CDR2 sequences are SGHVS and FQNEAQ. The germline ends are 5 bases apart after V is trimmed by 1 base and J by 5 bases. About this clone: What this receptor recognizes is not known. There are no base qualities to consult, and no much larger clone falls within one base.

Findings and caveats that apply to the study as a whole: The quantity of clinical and demographic metadata differed by source and by participant and was supplied without curation.

The sequenced sample was peripheral blood. In this chain, TRBV7-8 is recombined with TRBJ1-4, with a tentative D gene TRBD1 over 5 matching bases. This clonotype was obtained from a man between 40 and 49 years old with active or convalescent COVID-19. The sequenced DNA is TGTGCCAGCAGCTTAGGACAGAATGAAAAACTGTTTTTT. This gives the protein CASSLGQNEKLFF.